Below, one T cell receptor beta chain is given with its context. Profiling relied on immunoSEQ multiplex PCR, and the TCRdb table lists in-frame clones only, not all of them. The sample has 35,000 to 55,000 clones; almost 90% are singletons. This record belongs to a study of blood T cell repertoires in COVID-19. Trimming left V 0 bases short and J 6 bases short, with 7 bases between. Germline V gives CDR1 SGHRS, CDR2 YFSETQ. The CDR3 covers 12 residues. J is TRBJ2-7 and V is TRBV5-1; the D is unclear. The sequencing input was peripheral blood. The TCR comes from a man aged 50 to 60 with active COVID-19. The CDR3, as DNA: TGCGCCAGCAGCTTGGACTATATCGAGCAGTACTTC. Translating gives CASSLDYIEQYF. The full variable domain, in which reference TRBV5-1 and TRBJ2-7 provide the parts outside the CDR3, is KAGVTQTPRYLIKTRGQQVTLSCSPISGHRSVSWYQQTPGQGLQFLFEYFSETQRNKGNFPGRFSGRQFSNSRSEMNVSTLELGDSALYLCASSLDYIEQYFGPGTRLTVT.